The 19 T cell receptor beta chains presented below share a single source sample, sequenced in a study of blood T cell repertoires in COVID-19. The assay was immunoSEQ multiplex PCR, and TCRdb's table has in-frame clones only and misses some. Of some 330,000 clones listed, more than 70% were seen once; the top ten hold roughly 1.9%. The specimen sequenced was PBMCs or T cells enriched from blood (not recorded which). These receptors all come from a man in his forties or fifties in a cohort exposed to, infected with or recovered from COVID-19 (not recorded which).

This rearrangement joins TRBV28 to TRBJ1-2, with TRBD1 matching over 8 bases. The germline gives CDR1 MDHEN, CDR2 SYDVKM. The V gene end was trimmed by 1 base and the J gene end by 7 bases; junction bases not matched to a gene: 11. The CDR3 length is 16 residues. CDR3 in amino acids: CASSLSLWTGRGGYTF. CDR3 DNA sequence: TGTGCCAGCAGTTTATCCCTTTGGACAGGGAGGGGTGGCTACACCTTC.

The chain uses TRBV4-2 and TRBJ2-7, with 7 bases matching TRBD2. With 1 base clipped from V and 0 bases from J, the junction kept 6 bases outside the gene matches. Germline CDR1 reads LGHNA; CDR2 reads YNFKEQ. The CDR3 totals 16 residues. The CDR3 DNA sequence: TGTGCCAGCAGCCAAGTCCCGGGCGGGAGCTCCTACGAGCAGTACTTC. This translates into CASSQVPGGSSYEQYF.

The chain joins TRBV2 to TRBJ1-5; D is possibly TRBD1 (5 bases). The CDR3 is 15 amino acids. Trimming shortened V by 8 bases and J by 3 bases, and 17 bases separated the two germline ends. The germline V gene has CDR1 SNHLY and CDR2 FYNNEI. The CDR3 sequence is CASGSAQGHNQPQHF. The CDR3 region has the DNA TGTGCCAGCGGCTCGGCGCAGGGTCACAATCAGCCCCAGCATTTT. Variable domain in full (rest from reference TRBV2 and TRBJ1-5): EPEVTQTPSHQVTQMGQEVILRCVPISNHLYFYWYRQILGQKVEFLVSFYNNEISEKSEIFDDQFSVERPDGSNFTLKIRSTKLEDSAMYFCASGSAQGHNQPQHFGDGTRLSIL.

The chain has TRBV3-1 (or the pseudogene TRBV3-2) and TRBJ2-7; 9 positions agree with TRBD2. The V gene end was trimmed by 4 bases and the J gene end by 0 bases; junction bases not matched to a gene: 4. This CDR3 contains 15 residues. Germline V CDR1 and CDR2: LGHDT, YNNKEL (reference sequence). The CDR3 DNA reads TGTGCCAGCAGCCGAGGGACTAGCAGCTCCTACGAGCAGTACTTC. Translating gives CASSRGTSSSYEQYF.

The chain employs TRBV25-1 and TRBJ1-3, with D perhaps matching TRBD1 (6 bases). Per the germline V gene, CDR1 is MGHDK and CDR2 is SYGVNS. V was clipped by 3 bases and J by 0 bases, with 18 bases between them. The CDR3 has 18 residues. In DNA, the CDR3 is TGTGCCAGCAGTGACTGGGGGGGGCCTTCACTCTCTGGAAACACCATATATTTT. It is translated as CASSDWGGPSLSGNTIYF.

As concerns this clone: Other nucleotide sequences from this sample produce the same CDR3. In DNA form, the CDR3 reads TGTGCCAGCAGCAAGAGCGGCAATGAGCAGTTCTTC. Protein: CASSKSGNEQFF. The gene calls are TRBV11-3 and TRBJ2-1; TRBD2 might be the D (5 bases). This CDR3 is 12 amino acids long. Germline CDR1 is SGHNT and CDR2 is YENEEA. V lost 5 bases and J 6 bases, leaving 8 bases between the germline ends.

The sample holds a few counts of this clone. The gene calls are TRBV19 and TRBJ1-2; D is perhaps TRBD1 (5 bases). Germline V CDR1 and CDR2: LNHDA, SQIVND (reference sequence). Trimming stripped 4 bases from V and 4 bases from J, with 13 bases between. The CDR3 consists of 14 residues. The CDR3 spells CASSTSGQGYGYTF. The DNA of the CDR3 is TGTGCCAGTAGTACCTCCGGACAAGGCTATGGCTACACCTTC.

The V call is TRBV29-1, the J call TRBJ2-1, with TRBD2 matching 7 bases. CDR1 and CDR2 (germline): SQVTM, ANQGSEA. CDR3 size: 14 residues. The V segment lost 4 bases and the J segment 2 bases; nucleotides outside the gene matches: 5. CDR3 region: CSVVAGETYNEQFF. Written as DNA, the CDR3 is TGCAGCGTTGTGGCGGGAGAGACCTACAATGAGCAGTTCTTC.

The rearrangement uses TRBV7-9 and TRBJ2-6; D perhaps matches TRBD1 (5 bases). The length of the CDR3 is 17 residues. The ends were cut back, 5 bases at V and 0 bases at J, with 14 bases in the middle. Germline loops: CDR1 SEHNR, CDR2 FQNEAQ (reference sequence). The CDR3, as DNA: TGTGCCAGCAGCGGAAGACAGAGATACTCTGGGGCCAACGTCCTGACTTTC. This codes for CASSGRQRYSGANVLTF.

V gene TRBV5-4 combines with J gene TRBJ1-1, with D unresolved. CDR1 and CDR2 from the germline V gene are SGHNT and YYREEE (reference sequence). The CDR3 totals 13 residues. Trimming stripped 2 bases from V and 2 bases from J, with 7 bases between. CDR3 in DNA: TGTGCCAGCAGCTTCGTAGATAACACTGAAGCTTTCTTT. The encoded protein is CASSFVDNTEAFF.

V is TRBV5-1 and J is TRBJ1-6; D is unclear. The germline V gene has CDR1 SGHRS and CDR2 YFSETQ. V lost 1 base and J lost 5, with 7 bases in between. The CDR3 has 14 amino acids. The CDR3 sequence: CASSLNRDNSPLHF. DNA for the CDR3: TGCGCCAGCAGCTTGAACAGAGATAATTCACCCCTCCACTTT.

V usage is TRBV7-9 and J usage is TRBJ1-3, with D unresolved. V lost 1 base to trimming and J lost 8 bases, with 12 bases between them. The CDR3 is made up of 14 amino acids. The germline gives CDR1 SEHNR, CDR2 FQNEAQ (reference sequence). For the CDR3, the DNA is TGTGCCAGCAGCTTAGTCGGGGTTGGGCACACCATATATTTT. It specifies CASSLVGVGHTIYF.

This clone has just one count. The chain uses TRBV15 and TRBJ2-3; tentative D call: TRBD1 (5 bases). The CDR3 is 14 amino acids. Germline assignment: CDR1 LNHNV and CDR2 YYDKDF (reference sequence). V lost 1 base to trimming and J lost 6 bases, with 11 bases between them. The DNA for the CDR3 is TGTGCCACCAGCAGAGCTAGGGCAGGGGATACGCAGTATTTT. It translates to CATSRARAGDTQYF.

The chain recombines TRBV11-2 with TRBJ2-1; 12 bases match TRBD2. Looked up from germline, CDR1 is SGHAT and CDR2 is FQNNGV. There are 18 residues in the CDR3. Trimming took 5 bases from V and 2 from J; bases not matched to a gene: 10. CDR3 region: CASSILLTSGGTYNEQFF. CDR3 sequence (DNA): TGTGCCAGCAGCATCCTTTTGACTAGCGGGGGAACCTACAATGAGCAGTTCTTC.

As regards this clone: The same CDR3 arises from other DNA sequences in this sample as well. The CDR3 region has the DNA TGCGCCAGCAGCCTTCAAGAGACCCAGTACTTC. It encodes CASSLQETQYF. The gene calls are TRBV5-1 and TRBJ2-5, with D unclear. Trimming removed 4 bases from V and 2 bases from J, with 3 bases in between. The CDR3 contains 11 residues. Germline assignment: CDR1 SGHRS and CDR2 YFSETQ.

The chain is built from TRBV15 and TRBJ2-5; 11 bases align to TRBD2. V trimming: 5 bases; J trimming: 4 bases; junction bases outside the gene matches: 6. CDR1 LNHNV and CDR2 YYDKDF come from the germline V gene (reference sequence). This CDR3 spans 15 amino acids. The CDR3 coding sequence is TGTGCCACCAGCCCTCTAGCGGGAGGAGGAGAGACCCAGTACTTC. It encodes CATSPLAGGGETQYF.

This chain joins TRBV30 and TRBJ1-5; D perhaps matches TRBD1 (6 bases). V lost 0 bases to trimming and J lost 2 bases, with 11 bases between them. The CDR3 runs 15 residues. Germline V gene sequence: CDR1 GTSNPN, CDR2 SVGIG (reference sequence). CDR3 amino acids: CAWSVKGGGNQPQHF. CDR3 nucleotide sequence: TGTGCCTGGAGTGTAAAAGGGGGGGGCAATCAGCCCCAGCATTTT.

The chain carries TRBV10-2 and TRBJ2-7; the match to TRBD2 covers 8 bases. V was pared by 7 bases and J by 6 bases, with 8 bases of the junction left unmatched. CDR3 size: 13 residues. CDR1 and CDR2 from the germline V gene are WSHSY and SAAADI. The CDR3: CASIHGRAGEQYF. The CDR3 bases are TGCGCCAGCATTCACGGGAGGGCCGGCGAGCAGTACTTC.

This chain uses TRBV24-1 with TRBJ2-2; TRBD1 aligns across 8 bases. This CDR3 contains 16 residues. V lost 1 base and J lost 1; bases outside the gene matches: 1. Germline values: CDR1 KGHDR, CDR2 SFDVKD. The CDR3 spells CATSDFGTGNTGELFF. Here the CDR3 DNA reads TGTGCCACCAGTGATTTTGGGACAGGGAACACCGGGGAGCTGTTTTTT.